The 9 T cell receptor beta chains in this list originate from one sample, sequenced in a study of blood T cell repertoires in COVID-19. TCRdb keeps only in-frame clones here, not all; method: immunoSEQ multiplex PCR. The sample includes 140,000 or so clones, about 86% of them seen just once. Sequencing was carried out using peripheral blood. The receptors were gathered from a human donor in a cohort sampled during active COVID-19.

V usage is TRBV5-6 and J usage is TRBJ1-4, with D possibly being TRBD1 (6 bases). The CDR3 has 15 amino acids. Germline CDR1 is SGHDT and CDR2 is YYEEEE. V was cut by 3 bases and J by 6 bases, with 15 bases left in between. This CDR3 reads CASSSGGPGDEKLFF. CDR3 bases: TGTGCCAGCAGCTCTGGGGGACCAGGGGATGAAAAACTGTTTTTT.

This clone was seen just once. This chain uses TRBV18 with TRBJ1-2; 9 bases match TRBD1. CDR3 length equals 15 residues. The V segment lost 3 bases and the J segment 1 base; nucleotides outside the gene matches: 3. Germline V gene lookup returns CDR1 KGHSH and CDR2 LQKENI. The chain's CDR3 is CASSPAGQGNYGYTF. CDR3 DNA sequence: TGTGCCAGCTCACCGGCGGGACAGGGTAACTATGGCTACACCTTC.

V and J are TRBV7-3 and TRBJ2-1, with TRBD2 matching 7 bases. CDR1 and CDR2 from the germline V gene are SGHTA and FQGTGA. The V and J ends lost 5 bases and 4 bases, in that order; junction bases with no gene match: 11. This CDR3 is built from 16 residues. In DNA form, the CDR3 reads TGTGCCAGCAGCGCCAATTTCGGGGGGTCGTACAATGAGCAGTTCTTC. Its protein product is CASSANFGGSYNEQFF. The full variable domain, with the rest looked up from reference TRBV7-3 and TRBJ2-1, is GAGVSQTPSNKVTEKGKYVELRCDPISGHTALYWYRQSLGQGPEFLIYFQGTGAADDSGLPNDRFFAVRPEGSVSTLKIQRTERGDSAVYLCASSANFGGSYNEQFFGPGTRLTVL.

The J gene is TRBJ2-5, the V gene TRBV5-5; D perhaps matches TRBD1 (5 bases). The germline CDR1 and CDR2 sequences are SGHKS and YYEKEE (reference sequence). V gave up 0 bases and J gave up 5 bases, with 11 bases separating them. The CDR3 runs 14 residues. In nucleotides, the CDR3 is TGTGCCAGCAGCTTGGACCCAGGGCGGGAGACCCAGTACTTC. This translates into CASSLDPGRETQYF.

The rearrangement uses TRBV7-9 and TRBJ2-2; 8 bases agree with TRBD1. This CDR3 contains 14 residues. Unmatched junction bases numbered 3, after V lost 5 bases and J lost 4 bases. Germline CDR1 is SEHNR and CDR2 is FQNEAQ (reference sequence). The CDR3 reads CASSQGAGTGELFF. For the CDR3, the DNA is TGTGCCAGCAGCCAGGGGGCCGGCACCGGGGAGCTGTTTTTT.

The chain has TRBV7-8 and TRBJ1-3, with a tentative D call TRBD1 (5 bases). Trimming shortened V by 5 bases and J by 1 base, and 9 bases separated the two germline ends. CDR3 size: 14 residues. Germline V gene lookup returns CDR1 SGHVS and CDR2 FQNEAQ. DNA for the CDR3: TGTGCCAGCAGCCTAGGGACTTCTGGAAACACCATATATTTT. Amino acids: CASSLGTSGNTIYF.

This clone showed up just a few times. The CDR3 coding sequence is TGCGCCAGCAGCCCTGGGGGCAGGGGGCGAGGTATGAACACCGGGGAGCTGTTTTTT. Its translation is CASSPGGRGRGMNTGELFF. The chain carries TRBV5-1 and TRBJ2-2; 8 bases are shared with TRBD1. The trim removed 4 bases at V and 1 base at J, leaving 15 bases unmatched. The germline V gene encodes CDR1 SGHRS and CDR2 YFSETQ. The CDR3 is 19 amino acids.

V usage is TRBV2 and J usage is TRBJ1-1, with TRBD1 matching 11 bases. The CDR3 contains 16 residues. Germline-derived CDR1 and CDR2 are SNHLY and FYNNEI. With V trimmed by 4 bases and J by 4 bases, 8 bases remained unmatched. CDR3 in DNA: TGTGCCAGCAGTGCGGGACAGGGGGGTAAAGGCACTGAAGCTTTCTTT. Translating it yields CASSAGQGGKGTEAFF.

This chain joins TRBV5-1 and TRBJ2-7; TRBD1 matches 12 bases. Germline values: CDR1 SGHRS, CDR2 YFSETQ. V gave up 0 bases and J gave up 7 bases; unmatched junction bases: 5. This CDR3 has 15 amino acids. CDR3 nucleotides: TGCGCCAGCAGCTTGGCGGGACAGGGGGCAAGGGAGCAGTACTTC. Its protein product is CASSLAGQGAREQYF.